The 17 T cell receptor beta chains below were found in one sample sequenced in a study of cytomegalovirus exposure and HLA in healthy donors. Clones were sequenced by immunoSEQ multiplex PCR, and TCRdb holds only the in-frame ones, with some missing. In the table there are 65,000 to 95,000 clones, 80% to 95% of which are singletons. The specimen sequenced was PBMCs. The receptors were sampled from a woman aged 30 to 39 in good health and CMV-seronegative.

The CDR3 reads CASSRRLADQETQYF. The CDR3 coding sequence is TGTGCCAGCAGCCGTCGTCTTGCGGACCAAGAGACCCAGTACTTC. The chain carries TRBV5-4 and TRBJ2-5; D call uncertain. The CDR3 totals 15 residues. V dropped 4 bases and J dropped 0 bases, with 13 bases sitting between them. CDR1 is SGHNT, CDR2 YYREEE, per germline (reference sequence).

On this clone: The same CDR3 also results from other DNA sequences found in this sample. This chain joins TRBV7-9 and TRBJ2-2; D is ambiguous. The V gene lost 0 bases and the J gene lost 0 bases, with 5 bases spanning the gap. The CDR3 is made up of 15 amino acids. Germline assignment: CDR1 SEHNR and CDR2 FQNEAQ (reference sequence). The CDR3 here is CASSLAGANTGELFF. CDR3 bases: TGTGCCAGCAGCTTAGCAGGAGCGAACACCGGGGAGCTGTTTTTT. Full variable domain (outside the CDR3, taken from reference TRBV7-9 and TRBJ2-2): DTGVSQNPRHKITKRGQNVTFRCDPISEHNRLYWYRQTLGQGPEFLTYFQNEAQLEKSRLLSDRFSAERPKGSFSTLEIQRTEQGDSAMYLCASSLAGANTGELFFGEGSRLTVL.

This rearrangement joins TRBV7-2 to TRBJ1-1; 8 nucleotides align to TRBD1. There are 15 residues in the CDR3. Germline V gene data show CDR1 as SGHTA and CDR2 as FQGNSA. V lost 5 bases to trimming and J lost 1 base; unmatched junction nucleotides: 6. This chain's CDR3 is CASSPNRGGNTEAFF. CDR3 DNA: TGTGCCAGCAGCCCAAACAGGGGGGGGAACACTGAAGCTTTCTTT.

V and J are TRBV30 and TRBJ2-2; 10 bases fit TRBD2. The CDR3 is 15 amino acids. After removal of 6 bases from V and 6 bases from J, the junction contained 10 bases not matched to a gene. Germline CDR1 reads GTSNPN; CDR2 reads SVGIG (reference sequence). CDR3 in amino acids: CACTRTSGTAGELFF. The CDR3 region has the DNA TGTGCCTGTACAAGGACTAGCGGAACGGCCGGGGAGCTGTTTTTT.

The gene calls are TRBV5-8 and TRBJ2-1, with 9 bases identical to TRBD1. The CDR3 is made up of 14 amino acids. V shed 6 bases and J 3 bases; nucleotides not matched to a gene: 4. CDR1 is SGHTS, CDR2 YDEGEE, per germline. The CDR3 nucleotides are TGTGCCAGCATGGGGACAGGGCGCTACAATGAGCAGTTCTTC. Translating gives CASMGTGRYNEQFF.

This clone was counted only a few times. Here the CDR3 reads CASSVDASADEQYF. The CDR3 bases are TGTGCCAGCAGCGTAGATGCTAGCGCGGACGAGCAGTACTTC. The V call is TRBV9, the J call TRBJ2-7; D is possibly TRBD2 (6 bases). The length of the CDR3 is 14 residues. The V gene's germline CDR1 is SGDLS and CDR2 YYNGEE. V dropped 0 bases and J dropped 5 bases, with 12 bases sitting between them. The whole variable domain, filled in from reference TRBV9 and TRBJ2-7, reads DSGVTQTPKHLITATGQRVTLRCSPRSGDLSVYWYQQSLDQGLQFLIQYYNGEERAKGNILERFSAQQFPDLHSELNLSSLELGDSALYFCASSVDASADEQYFGPGTRLTVT.

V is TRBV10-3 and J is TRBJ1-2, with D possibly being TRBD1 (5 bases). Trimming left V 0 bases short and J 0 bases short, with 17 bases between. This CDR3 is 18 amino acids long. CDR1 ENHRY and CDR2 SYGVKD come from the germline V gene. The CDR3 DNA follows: TGTGCCATCAGTGAGTCGTATGTTATCAGGGAAGCTAACTATGGCTACACCTTC. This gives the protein CAISESYVIREANYGYTF.

As DNA, the CDR3 is TGTGCCAGCTCACCAATAGCGCCAGGAACCTTCAATGAGCAGTTCTTC. Translating it yields CASSPIAPGTFNEQFF. This chain connects TRBV18 to TRBJ2-1; D perhaps matches TRBD2 (5 bases). V dropped 2 bases and J dropped 6 bases, with 17 bases sitting between them. This CDR3 is 16 amino acids long. Germline V gives CDR1 KGHSH, CDR2 LQKENI.

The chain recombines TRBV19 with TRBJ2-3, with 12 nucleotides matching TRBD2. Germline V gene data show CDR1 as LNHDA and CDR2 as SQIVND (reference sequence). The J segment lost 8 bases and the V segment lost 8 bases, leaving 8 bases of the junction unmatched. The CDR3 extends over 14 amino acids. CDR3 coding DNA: TGTGCCAGTGGTCTAGCGGGAGGGCGGGGTACGCAGTATTTT. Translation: CASGLAGGRGTQYF.

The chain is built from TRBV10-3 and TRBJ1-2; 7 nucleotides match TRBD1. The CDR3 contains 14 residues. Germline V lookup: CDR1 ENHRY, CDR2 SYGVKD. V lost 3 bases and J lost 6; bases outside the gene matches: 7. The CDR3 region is CAISDIQGINGYTF. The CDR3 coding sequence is TGTGCCATCAGTGATATACAGGGGATAAATGGCTACACCTTC.

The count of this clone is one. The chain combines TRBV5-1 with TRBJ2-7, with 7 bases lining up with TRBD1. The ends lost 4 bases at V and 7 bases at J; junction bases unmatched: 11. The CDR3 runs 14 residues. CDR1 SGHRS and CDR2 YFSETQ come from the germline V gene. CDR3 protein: CASSRGQALREQYF. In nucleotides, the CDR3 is TGCGCCAGCAGCCGTGGACAGGCCCTTCGTGAGCAGTACTTC.

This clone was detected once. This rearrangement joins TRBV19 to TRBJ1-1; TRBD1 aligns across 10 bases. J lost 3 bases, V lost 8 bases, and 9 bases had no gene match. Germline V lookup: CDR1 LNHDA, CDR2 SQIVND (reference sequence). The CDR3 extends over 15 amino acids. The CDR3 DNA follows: TGTGCCAGTCCGCCTTCCGGGACAGGGGACACTGAAGCTTTCTTT. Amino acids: CASPPSGTGDTEAFF. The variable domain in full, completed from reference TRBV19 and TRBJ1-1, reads DGGITQSPKYLFRKEGQNVTLSCEQNLNHDAMYWYRQDPGQGLRLIYYSQIVNDFQKGDIAEGYSVSREKKESFPLTVTSAQKNPTAFYLCASPPSGTGDTEAFFGQGTRLTVV.

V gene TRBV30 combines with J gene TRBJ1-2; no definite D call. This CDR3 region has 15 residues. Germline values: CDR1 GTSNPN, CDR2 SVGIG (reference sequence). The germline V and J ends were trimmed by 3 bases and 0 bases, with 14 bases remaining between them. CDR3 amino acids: CAWSAMVTANYGYTF. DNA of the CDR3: TGTGCCTGGAGCGCTATGGTTACTGCTAACTATGGCTACACCTTC.

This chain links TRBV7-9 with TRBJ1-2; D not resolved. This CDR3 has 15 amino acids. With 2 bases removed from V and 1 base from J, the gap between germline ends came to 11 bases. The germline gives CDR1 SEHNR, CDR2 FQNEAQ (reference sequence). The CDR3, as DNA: TGTGCCAGCAGCTTATCTGGCAGGATTAACTATGGCTACACCTTC. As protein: CASSLSGRINYGYTF.

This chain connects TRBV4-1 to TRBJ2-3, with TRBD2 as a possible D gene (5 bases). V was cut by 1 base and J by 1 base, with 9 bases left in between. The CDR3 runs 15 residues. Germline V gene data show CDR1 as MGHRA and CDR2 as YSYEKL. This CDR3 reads CASSQAGVGTDTQYF. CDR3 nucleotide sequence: TGCGCCAGCAGCCAAGCCGGGGTTGGCACAGATACGCAGTATTTT.

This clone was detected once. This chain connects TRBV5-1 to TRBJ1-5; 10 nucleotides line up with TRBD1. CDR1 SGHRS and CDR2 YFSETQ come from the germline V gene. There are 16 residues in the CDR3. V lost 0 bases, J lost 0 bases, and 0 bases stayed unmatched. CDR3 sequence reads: CASSLGTGGSNQPQHF. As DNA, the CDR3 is TGCGCCAGCAGCTTGGGGACAGGGGGTAGCAATCAGCCCCAGCATTTT.

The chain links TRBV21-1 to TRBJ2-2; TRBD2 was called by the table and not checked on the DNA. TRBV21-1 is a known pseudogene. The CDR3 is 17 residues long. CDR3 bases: TGTGCCAGCAGCAAAGAGTCGGGTGTGGGTAACACCGGGGAGCTGTTTTTT. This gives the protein CASSKESGVGNTGELFF.